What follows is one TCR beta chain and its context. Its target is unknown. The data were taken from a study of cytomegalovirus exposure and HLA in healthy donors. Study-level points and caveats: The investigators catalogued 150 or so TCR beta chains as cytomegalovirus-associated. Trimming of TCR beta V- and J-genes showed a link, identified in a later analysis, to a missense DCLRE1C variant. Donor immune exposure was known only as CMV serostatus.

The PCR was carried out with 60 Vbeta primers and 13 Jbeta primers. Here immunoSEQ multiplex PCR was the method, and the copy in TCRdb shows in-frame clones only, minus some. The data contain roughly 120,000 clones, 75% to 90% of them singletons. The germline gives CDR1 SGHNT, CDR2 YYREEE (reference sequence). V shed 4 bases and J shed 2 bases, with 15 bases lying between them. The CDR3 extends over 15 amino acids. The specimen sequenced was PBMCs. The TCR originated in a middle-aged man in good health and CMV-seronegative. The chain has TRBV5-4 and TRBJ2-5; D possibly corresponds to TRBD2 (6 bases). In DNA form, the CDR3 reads TGTGCCAGCAGCCCGGGGACTGAGCTACAAGAGACCCAGTACTTC. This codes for CASSPGTELQETQYF. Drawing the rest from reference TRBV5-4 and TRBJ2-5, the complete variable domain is ETGVTQSPTHLIKTRGQQVTLRCSSQSGHNTVSWYQQALGQGPQFIFQYYREEENGRGNFPPRFSGLQFPNYSSELNVNALELDDSALYLCASSPGTELQETQYFGPGTRLLVL.